The subject of this entry is one T cell receptor (beta chain). The antigen is not known. Different DNA sequences within this sample yield the same CDR3. This entry is derived from a study of shared clonotypes between healthy human individuals. Across the study: Researchers assigned three CD4 naive, three CD4 memory, two CD8 naive and one CD8 memory plate to each donor.

Clones were read by immunoSEQ multiplex PCR, and TCRdb kept only the in-frame ones, dropping some. The profile shows more than 2,000,000 clones, 90% to 95% of them singletons. Trimming cost V 8 bases and J 2 bases, with 12 bases left between them. Germline values: CDR1 SNHLY, CDR2 FYNNEI. This CDR3 is built from 13 residues. Notes on the study in general: Blood was the sole source, and tissue repertoires probably differ. A generally larger estimated richness was seen in naive subsets than in memory subsets.

This receptor was identified in a man aged 18 to 30 in good health. What was sequenced was naive CD4+ T cells sorted from blood. Specified subset: CD45RA+ positively selected. The chain recombines TRBV2 with TRBJ1-2; D gene uncertain. The CDR3 loop is CASGQGRNYGYTF. The CDR3 DNA follows: TGTGCCAGCGGCCAAGGACGGAACTATGGCTACACCTTC.